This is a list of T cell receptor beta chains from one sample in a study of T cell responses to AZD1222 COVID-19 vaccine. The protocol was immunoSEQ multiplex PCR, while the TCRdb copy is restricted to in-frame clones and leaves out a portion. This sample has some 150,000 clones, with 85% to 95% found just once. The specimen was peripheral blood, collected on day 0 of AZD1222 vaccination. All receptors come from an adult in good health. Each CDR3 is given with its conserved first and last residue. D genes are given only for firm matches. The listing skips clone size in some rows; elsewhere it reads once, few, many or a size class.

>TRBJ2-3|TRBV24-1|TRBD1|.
CATSDRTGTGGGTDTQYF
TGTGCCACCAGTGACCGTACCGGGACAGGGGGAGGCACAGATACGCAGTATTTT
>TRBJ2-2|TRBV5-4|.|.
CASSTGNEGGYTGELFF
TGTGCCAGCAGCACTGGGAATGAGGGGGGCTACACCGGGGAGCTGTTTTTT
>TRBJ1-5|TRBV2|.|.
CASSEGRSNQPQHF
TGTGCCAGCAGTGAGGGGAGGAGCAATCAGCCCCAGCATTTT
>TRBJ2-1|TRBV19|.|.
CASHFGPGRLRNEQFF
TGTGCCAGTCACTTTGGGCCCGGACGGCTGAGGAATGAGCAGTTCTTC
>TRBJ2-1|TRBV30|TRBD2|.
CAWSRLAGPTNEQFF
TGTGCCTGGAGTCGGCTAGCGGGACCGACCAATGAGCAGTTCTTC
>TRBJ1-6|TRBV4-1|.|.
CASSQELSSYNSPLHF
TGCGCCAGCAGCCAAGAACTTAGCTCCTATAATTCACCCCTCCACTTT
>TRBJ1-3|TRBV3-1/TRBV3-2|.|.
CASSQWGQTGNTIYF
TGTGCCAGCAGCCAGTGGGGGCAAACTGGAAACACCATATATTTT
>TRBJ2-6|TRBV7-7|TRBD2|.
CASSLHGGSDAGANVLTF
TGTGCCAGCAGCCTACACGGGGGGTCAGACGCTGGGGCCAACGTCCTGACTTTC
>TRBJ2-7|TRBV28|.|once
CASSLWGGPNYEQYF
TGTGCCAGCAGTTTATGGGGAGGACCTAACTACGAGCAGTACTTC
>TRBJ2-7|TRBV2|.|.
CASSRDAEGEQYF
TGTGCCAGCAGCCGGGACGCAGAGGGCGAGCAGTACTTC
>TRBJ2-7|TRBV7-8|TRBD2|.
CASSQRTSGGSYEQYF
TGTGCCAGCAGCCAAAGGACTAGCGGGGGATCCTACGAGCAGTACTTC
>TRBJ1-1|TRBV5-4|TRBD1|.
CASSLDRVITEAFF
TGTGCCAGCAGCCTAGACAGGGTAATCACTGAAGCTTTCTTT
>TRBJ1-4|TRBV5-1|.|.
CASRLRDGNEKLFF
TGCGCCAGCAGACTACGGGACGGGAATGAAAAACTGTTTTTT
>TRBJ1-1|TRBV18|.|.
CASSPGTLEAFF
TGTGCCAGCTCCCCAGGAACACTAGAAGCTTTCTTT
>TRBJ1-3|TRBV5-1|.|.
CASSLDRVGGGNTIYF
TGCGCCAGCAGCTTGGACAGGGTTGGAGGCGGAAACACCATATATTTT
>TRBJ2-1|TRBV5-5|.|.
CASSWAGEPYNEQFF
TGTGCCAGCAGCTGGGCAGGGGAGCCCTACAATGAGCAGTTCTTC
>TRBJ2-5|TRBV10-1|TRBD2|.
CASSEAGLAGEETQYF
TGCGCCAGCAGTGAGGCGGGACTAGCGGGAGAAGAGACCCAGTACTTC
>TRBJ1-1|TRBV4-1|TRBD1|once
CASSQAGTGTEAFF
TGCGCCAGCAGCCAAGCCGGGACAGGCACTGAAGCTTTCTTT
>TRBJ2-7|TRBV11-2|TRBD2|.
CASSLNSGRASLEQYF
TGTGCCAGCAGCTTAAACAGCGGGAGGGCGTCCCTCGAGCAGTACTTC
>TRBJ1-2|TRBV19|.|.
CASSIQWDTPMDGYTF
TGTGCCAGTAGTATACAGTGGGACACCCCTATGGACGGCTACACCTTC
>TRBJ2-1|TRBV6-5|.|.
CASGVRGTEQFF
TGTGCCAGCGGCGTTAGGGGGACAGAGCAGTTCTTC
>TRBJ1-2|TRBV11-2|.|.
CASSPTANYGYTF
TGTGCCAGCAGCCCGACAGCCAACTATGGCTACACCTTC